The source of this T cell receptor beta chain is a study of T cell repertoires in cytomegalovirus infection. Overall study context: It was recently identified HLA-C-restricted and well-studied HLA-B-restricted CMV epitopes that the study used.

CDR3 length: 13 residues. The germline gives CDR1 MNHNY, CDR2 SVGAGI (reference sequence). V dropped 6 bases and J dropped 5; count of bases not matched to a gene: 5. Notes on this clonotype: Its antigen is undetermined.

General study points: HLA-C-restricted CMV clonotypes gave the most frequent clonotype in two of eight donors.

One entry per CDR3 protein results from TCRdb running MiXCR on the reads. Among about 900,000 distinct CDR3 sequences listed, less than 35% were seen once. The V call is TRBV6-6, the J call TRBJ2-7; TRBD2 matches at 9 bases. The source is a human donor in good health (CMV status not recorded). Some clones in this sample may be carry-over from other donors' samples. The sequences come from cultured CD8+ T cells from PBMCs, collected from culture after CMV antigen stimulation. The chain's CDR3 is CASRGLAGDEQYF. The CDR3 DNA reads TGTGCCAGCAGGGGACTAGCTGGGGACGAGCAGTACTTC.